The 11 T cell receptor beta chains below were found in one sample sequenced in a study of CD8 T cells in Susac syndrome. An amount of RNA that ranged from roughly 0.45 to 1 ug was reverse transcribed with random hexamers. Each CDR3 protein gets one entry after TCRdb re-called the immunoSEQ multiplex PCR reads with MiXCR. The sample consists of around 150,000 distinct CDR3 sequences, around 94% of them appearing once. Input material: CD4+ T cells from PBMCs. These receptors originate from a human donor in good health.

CDR3 bases: TGTGCCAGCAGTGAGTGGTTTGTTTTGGGGGAGCAGTTCTTC. Amino acids: CASSEWFVLGEQFF. This chain uses TRBV2 with TRBJ2-1, with D unclear. V gave up 3 bases and J gave up 10 bases, with 16 bases separating them. The CDR3 has 14 amino acids. CDR1 is SNHLY, CDR2 FYNNEI, per germline.

The chain employs TRBV5-1 and TRBJ1-2; TRBD1 might be the D (5 bases). The CDR3 covers 13 residues. Per the germline V gene, CDR1 is SGHRS and CDR2 is YFSETQ. V was shortened by 4 bases and J by 5 bases, with 12 bases between the two germline ends. The chain's CDR3 is CASSGDSGYGYTF. The CDR3 nucleotides read TGCGCCAGCAGCGGAGACAGCGGGTATGGCTACACCTTC.

The chain employs TRBV30 and TRBJ1-5, with TRBD1 as a possible D gene (5 bases). From germline, CDR1 is GTSNPN and CDR2 SVGIG (reference sequence). The V end lost 3 bases, the J end lost 1 base, and 7 bases lay between the germline ends. The CDR3 extends over 13 amino acids. The CDR3 nucleotides read TGTGCCTGGAGGGCAGGGAGCAATCAGCCCCAGCATTTT. Its protein is CAWRAGSNQPQHF.

This chain uses TRBV5-1 with TRBJ2-1, with TRBD2 matching over 11 bases. From germline, CDR1 is SGHRS and CDR2 YFSETQ. Trimming removed 1 base from V and 7 bases from J; junction bases left unmatched: 4. This CDR3 comprises 15 residues. The CDR3 loop reads CASSLTASGGNEQFF. The CDR3 DNA reads TGCGCCAGCAGCTTGACGGCTAGCGGGGGGAATGAGCAGTTCTTC.

The V gene is TRBV7-2, the J gene TRBJ2-7; TRBD1 agrees at 10 bases. CDR1 is SGHTA and CDR2 is FQGNSA in the germline V gene. This CDR3 spans 17 amino acids. J gave up 6 bases and V 5 bases, and 16 bases lay outside the gene matches. CDR3 residues: CASSKVPGQGFLVEQYF. CDR3 sequence (DNA): TGTGCCAGCAGCAAAGTTCCGGGACAGGGGTTCCTCGTCGAGCAGTACTTC.

The count of this clonotype is one. J is TRBJ2-7 and V is TRBV7-9; D is perhaps TRBD1 (6 bases). The germline CDR1 and CDR2 sequences are SEHNR and FQNEAQ (reference sequence). The V and J ends lost 3 bases and 0 bases respectively, with 9 bases between them. The CDR3 runs 14 residues. The CDR3 sequence is CASSLDSNSYEQYF. The CDR3 DNA sequence: TGTGCCAGCAGCTTGGACAGCAACTCCTACGAGCAGTACTTC.

This rearrangement joins TRBV5-1 to TRBJ2-1; 8 bases align to TRBD1. The CDR3 covers 16 residues. Per the germline V gene, CDR1 is SGHRS and CDR2 is YFSETQ. V shed 0 bases and J 7 bases; nucleotides not matched to a gene: 9. The CDR3, as DNA: TGCGCCAGCAGCTTGGGGGCAGGGGGCAGCGAAAATGAGCAGTTCTTC. As protein: CASSLGAGGSENEQFF.

This chain links TRBV7-2 with TRBJ2-1; D remains unclear. The germline V gene has CDR1 SGHTA and CDR2 FQGNSA. The V and J ends lost 1 base and 6 bases respectively, with 10 bases between them. CDR3 length: 14 residues. The CDR3 bases are TGTGCCAGCAGCTTAGACTGGGGTCGCAATGAGCAGTTCTTC. It is translated as CASSLDWGRNEQFF.

The rearrangement joins TRBV3-1 to TRBJ2-5, with D maybe TRBD1 (6 bases). There are 14 residues in the CDR3. From germline, CDR1 is LGHDT and CDR2 YNNKEL (reference sequence). Trimming shortened V by 3 bases and J by 2 bases, and 10 bases separated the two germline ends. CDR3 in DNA: TGTGCCAGCAGCCAGAGGACAGCTCAAGAGACCCAGTACTTC. This gives the protein CASSQRTAQETQYF.

This clonotype has a single count. V gene TRBV20-1 combines with J gene TRBJ2-3, with D uncertain. From germline, CDR1 is DFQATT and CDR2 SNEGSKA (reference sequence). The ends were cut back, 3 bases at V and 0 bases at J, with 7 bases in the middle. The CDR3 loop spans 13 amino acids. CDR3 in amino acids: CSARPASTDTQYF. CDR3 coding DNA: TGCAGTGCTAGGCCTGCTAGCACAGATACGCAGTATTTT.

The V gene is TRBV30, the J gene TRBJ2-2; D remains ambiguous. The CDR3 is made up of 13 amino acids. Per the germline V gene, CDR1 is GTSNPN and CDR2 is SVGIG (reference sequence). Trimming pared 1 base from V and 4 bases from J, leaving 7 bases between. CDR3 DNA sequence: TGTGCCTGGAGTGCTCAGGCCACCGGGGAGCTGTTTTTT. Amino acids: CAWSAQATGELFF.